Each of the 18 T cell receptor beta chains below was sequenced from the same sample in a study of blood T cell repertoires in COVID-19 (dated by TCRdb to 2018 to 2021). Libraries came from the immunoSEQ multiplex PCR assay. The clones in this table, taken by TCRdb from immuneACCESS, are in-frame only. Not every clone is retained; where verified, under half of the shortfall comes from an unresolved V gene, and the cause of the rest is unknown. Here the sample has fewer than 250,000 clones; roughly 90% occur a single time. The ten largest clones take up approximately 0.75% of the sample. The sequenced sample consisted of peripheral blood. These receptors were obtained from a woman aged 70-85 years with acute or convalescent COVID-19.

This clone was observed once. The CDR3 bases are TGTGCCAGCAGCTCTGGGACAGGTGGAAGGTATGGCTACACCTTC. Its protein is CASSSGTGGRYGYTF. The chain is built from TRBV5-4 and TRBJ1-2, with 8 positions matching TRBD1. CDR1 is SGHNT and CDR2 is YYREEE in the germline V gene (reference sequence). The junction had 9 bases not matched to a gene; V was cut back by 3 bases and J by 5 bases. The CDR3 totals 15 residues.

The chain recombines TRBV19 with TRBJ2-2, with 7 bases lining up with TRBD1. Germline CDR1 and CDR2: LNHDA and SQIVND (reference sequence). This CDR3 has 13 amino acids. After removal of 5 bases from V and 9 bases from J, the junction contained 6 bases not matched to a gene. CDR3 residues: CASSPTGWRELFF. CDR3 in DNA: TGTGCCAGTAGTCCGACAGGGTGGAGGGAGCTGTTTTTT.

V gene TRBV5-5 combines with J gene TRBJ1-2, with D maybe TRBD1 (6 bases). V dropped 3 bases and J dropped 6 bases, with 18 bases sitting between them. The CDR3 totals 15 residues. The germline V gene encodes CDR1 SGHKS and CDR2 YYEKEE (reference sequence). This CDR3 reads CASSSQQQGRNGYTF. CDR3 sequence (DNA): TGTGCCAGCAGCTCCCAACAACAGGGCCGAAATGGCTACACCTTC.

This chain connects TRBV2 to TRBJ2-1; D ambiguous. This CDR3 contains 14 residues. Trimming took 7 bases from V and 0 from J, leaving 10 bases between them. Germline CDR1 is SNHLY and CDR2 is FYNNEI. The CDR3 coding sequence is TGTGCCAGCACACGAGTTAGCTCCTACAATGAGCAGTTCTTC. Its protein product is CASTRVSSYNEQFF.

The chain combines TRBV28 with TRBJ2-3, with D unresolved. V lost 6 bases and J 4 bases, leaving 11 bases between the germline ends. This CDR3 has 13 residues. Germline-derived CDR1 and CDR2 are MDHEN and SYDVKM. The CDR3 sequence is CASSLAGPDTQYF. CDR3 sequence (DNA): TGTGCCAGCAGCCTGGCAGGCCCAGATACGCAGTATTTT.

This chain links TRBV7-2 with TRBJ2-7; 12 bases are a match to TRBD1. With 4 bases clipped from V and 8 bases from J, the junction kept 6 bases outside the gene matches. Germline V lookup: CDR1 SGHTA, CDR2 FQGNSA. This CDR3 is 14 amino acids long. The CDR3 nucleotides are TGTGCCAGCAGCTCCGGGACAGGGGGCCTTAAGCAGTACTTC. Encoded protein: CASSSGTGGLKQYF.

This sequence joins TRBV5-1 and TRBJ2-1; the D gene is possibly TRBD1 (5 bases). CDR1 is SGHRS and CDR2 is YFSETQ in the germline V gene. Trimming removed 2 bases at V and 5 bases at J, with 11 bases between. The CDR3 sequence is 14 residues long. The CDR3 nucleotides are TGCGCCAGCAGCTTTGGGGCCCCTAACAATGAGCAGTTCTTC. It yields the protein CASSFGAPNNEQFF.

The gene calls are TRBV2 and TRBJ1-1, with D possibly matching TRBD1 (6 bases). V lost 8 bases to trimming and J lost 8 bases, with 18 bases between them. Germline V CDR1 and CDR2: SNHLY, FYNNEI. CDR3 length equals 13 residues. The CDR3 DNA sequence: TGTGCCAGCGATGTCCCGGGACATGCGGAAGCTTTCTTT. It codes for CASDVPGHAEAFF.

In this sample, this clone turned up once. CDR3 sequence reads: CASSLDRANEKLFF. In DNA, the CDR3 is TGTGCCAGCAGCTTGGACAGGGCTAATGAAAAACTGTTTTTT. The gene calls are TRBV7-9 and TRBJ1-4; 8 bases line up with TRBD1. After removal of 3 bases from V and 3 bases from J, the junction contained 0 bases not matched to a gene. The CDR3 is made up of 14 amino acids. Germline V CDR1 and CDR2: SEHNR, FQNEAQ (reference sequence).

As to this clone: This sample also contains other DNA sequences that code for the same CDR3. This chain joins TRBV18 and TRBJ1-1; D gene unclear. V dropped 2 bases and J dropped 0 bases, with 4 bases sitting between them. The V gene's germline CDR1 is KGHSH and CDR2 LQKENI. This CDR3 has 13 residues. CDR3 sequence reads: CASSPGLNTEAFF. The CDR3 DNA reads TGTGCCAGCTCACCAGGGCTGAACACTGAAGCTTTCTTT.

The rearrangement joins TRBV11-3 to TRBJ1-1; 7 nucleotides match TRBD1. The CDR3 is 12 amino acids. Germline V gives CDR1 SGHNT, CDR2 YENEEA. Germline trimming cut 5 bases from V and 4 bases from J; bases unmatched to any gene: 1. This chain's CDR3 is CASSDRVTEAFF. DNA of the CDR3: TGTGCCAGCAGCGACAGGGTCACTGAAGCTTTCTTT. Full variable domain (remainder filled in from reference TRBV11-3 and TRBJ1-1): EAGVVQSPRYKIIEKKQPVAFWCNPISGHNTLYWYLQNLGQGPELLIRYENEEAVDDSQLPKDRFSAERLKGVDSTLKIQPAELGDSAVYLCASSDRVTEAFFGQGTRLTVV.

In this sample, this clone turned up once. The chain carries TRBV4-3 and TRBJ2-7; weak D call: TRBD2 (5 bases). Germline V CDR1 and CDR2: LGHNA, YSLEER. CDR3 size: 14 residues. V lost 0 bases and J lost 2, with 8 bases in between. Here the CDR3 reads CASSQEGRAYEQYF. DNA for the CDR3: TGCGCCAGCAGCCAAGAAGGGAGAGCCTACGAGCAGTACTTC.

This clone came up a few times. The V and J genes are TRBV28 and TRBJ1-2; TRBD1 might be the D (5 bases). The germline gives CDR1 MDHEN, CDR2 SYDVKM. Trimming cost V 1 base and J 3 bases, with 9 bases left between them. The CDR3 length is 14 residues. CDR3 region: CASSLSGEDYGYTF. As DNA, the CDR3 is TGTGCCAGCAGTTTATCGGGGGAGGACTATGGCTACACCTTC.

CDR3 nucleotides: TGTGCCAGCAGTTTGGACAGGGGTGGGGGCTACACCTTC. The encoded protein is CASSLDRGGGYTF. The chain is built from TRBV28 and TRBJ1-2, with 9 bases that match TRBD1. Losses at the gene ends were 3 bases for V and 8 bases for J; bases not matched to a gene: 4. Looked up from germline, CDR1 is MDHEN and CDR2 is SYDVKM. The CDR3 is 13 amino acids.

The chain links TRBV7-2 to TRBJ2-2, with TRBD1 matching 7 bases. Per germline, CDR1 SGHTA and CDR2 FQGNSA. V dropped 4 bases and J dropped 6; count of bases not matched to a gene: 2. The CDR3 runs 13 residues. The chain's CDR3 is CASSYDRAGELFF. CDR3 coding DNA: TGTGCCAGCAGCTACGACAGGGCCGGGGAGCTGTTTTTT.

The CDR3 loop is CASSFNADRGRRDIQYF. CDR3 DNA sequence: TGTGCCAGCAGTTTTAACGCGGACAGGGGGCGGCGGGACATTCAGTACTTC. The J gene is TRBJ2-4, the V gene TRBV27; 11 bases are a match to TRBD1. The CDR3 covers 17 residues. V shed 3 bases and J 8 bases; nucleotides not matched to a gene: 12. Germline V CDR1 and CDR2: MNHEY, SMNVEV (reference sequence).

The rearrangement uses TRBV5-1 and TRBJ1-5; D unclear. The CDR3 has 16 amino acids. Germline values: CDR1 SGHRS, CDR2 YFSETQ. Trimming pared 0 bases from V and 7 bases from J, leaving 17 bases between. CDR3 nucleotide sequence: TGCGCCAGCAGCTTGGATGGGCCAAGCGGGGAACAGCCCCAGCATTTT. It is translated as CASSLDGPSGEQPQHF.

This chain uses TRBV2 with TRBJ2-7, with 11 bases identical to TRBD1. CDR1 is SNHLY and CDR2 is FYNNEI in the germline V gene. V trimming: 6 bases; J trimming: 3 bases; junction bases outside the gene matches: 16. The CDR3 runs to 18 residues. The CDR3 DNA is TGTGCCAGCAGGGCCGTCCCGGGACAGGGGGAAATTGGCTACGAGCAGTACTTC. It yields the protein CASRAVPGQGEIGYEQYF.